This T cell receptor beta chain was recorded in a study of cytomegalovirus exposure and HLA in healthy donors. Broader study findings: Follow-up analysis seemed to connect common viral pathogens with several of the most significant clusters identified. Per a later analysis, HLA-associated TCR beta chains showed more clonal expansion than other, equally common TCR beta chains. Highest at DRB1 and lowest at HLA-C, TCR association rates differed among HLA loci in a later analysis.

Use of 60 Vbeta and 13 Jbeta primers characterized the PCR. TCRdb's copy holds only in-frame clones and misses some; the assay was immunoSEQ multiplex PCR. The sample lists 150,000 to 180,000 clones, around 70% occurring once. There are a few counts of this clone. The target antigen is unknown. Germline trimming cut 3 bases from V and 7 bases from J; bases unmatched to any gene: 6. The CDR3 runs 14 residues. Germline V gene lookup returns CDR1 LNHNV and CDR2 YYDKDF (reference sequence). The chain couples TRBV15 to TRBJ1-5; 7 bases map to TRBD1. The receptor's source is a man younger than 40 in good health and CMV-seronegative. The source material was PBMCs. CDR3 sequence: CATSSQGDDQPQHF. The CDR3 nucleotides read TGTGCCACCAGCAGTCAGGGGGATGACCAGCCCCAGCATTTT.